Below, one TCR beta chain is given with its context. Its antigen specificity is not known. No base quality values were provided; no much bigger clone lies one nucleotide off. The data derive from a study of long-term antiretroviral therapy in people with HIV (dated by TCRdb to 2021 to 2024). Background on the whole study: Collection of the earliest samples took place about a decade ahead of the 2015 WHO recommendation for immediate ART, at a time when ART was typically delayed until CD4 counts fell. A total of roughly 180 cryopreserved PBMC samples were contributed to the cohort by 30 adults with confirmed HIV infection, with samples collected serially over a mean of 6 years (range 1-12). No cross-contamination during QIAcube processing turned up in test extractions that ran a monoclonal T-cell line alongside more than 30 polyclonal samples. Whether ART initiation and durable HIV suppression were associated with changes in peripheral blood TRB repertoire composition and diversity was tested in a retrospective serial study. Of the roughly 30 participants with HIV, roughly twelve were female.

There are 15 amino acids in the CDR3, from cysteine to phenylalanine inclusive. Only the CDR3 portion is preserved as DNA: 45 bases, with reading frame beginning at the first base. The germline V gene gives CDR1 as SGDLS and CDR2 as YYNGEE. V loses 1 base, J loses 5 bases, and the germline ends lie 12 bases apart. Overall study results and their limits: No data were available on ART adherence, viral resistance or therapy changes, limiting inferences about post-ART repertoire changes. A significant increase in TRB diversity was found to be associated with ART initiation, although TRB diversity was observed to remain significantly below that of transplant donor controls even after long-term ART. The samples span the years 2004 to 2017, and the ART regimens used may be less effective than current regimens. Since PBMC availability was limited, sequencing covered only the TCR beta chain, with no alpha chain pairing. Because pre-ART samples had limited cell numbers, unsorted PBMC were profiled rather than sorted CD4+ and CD8+ T cells. At every time point, the repertoire was dominated by expanded TRB clones first identified before ART initiation, although this dominance fluctuated and, in many PLHIV, declined after ART. Narrower CDR3 length ranges were observed in HIV repertoires than in controls, and an antigen-experienced repertoire with only a slight naive shift after ART was suggested by the network structure.

Sequencing of the TRB variable region was done with the immunoSEQ hsTCRB v3.0 assay at survey level resolution. The target sequencing depth for TRB was 40,000-50,000 T-cell genomes per sample. TRB libraries were pooled and sequenced on an Illumina MiSeq using a v3 150-cycle kit. The authors processed their data as follows. Repertoire analysis was performed in R inside a reproducible Nextflow workflow that covered QC, data transformation and analysis. LymphoSeq2, an R package for AIRR-Seq data exploration, was used to implement custom analyses. After excluding several samples that yielded fewer than 5000 total TRB sequences, approximately 180 HIV repertoires remained for analysis. Among the roughly 190 retained HIV repertoires, 55 to 65 were collected before ART initiation and around 130 after ART initiation. Each repertoire was downsampled to 5000 TRB nucleotide sequences, and summary statistics were averaged across 100 downsampling iterations. The analysis kept only TRB sequences whose CDR3 regions were at least seven amino acids long. A Shannon entropy-derived clonality score and the Gini coefficient were used to measure diversity. In the repertoire networks, any two of the top 5000 CDR3 amino acid sequences were connected whenever the two sequences differed by an edit distance of one. For TRB CDR3 amino acid sequences, antigen specificity groups and MHC restriction were predicted with GLIPH2. To flag known CMV, EBV, HIV or tissue antigen associations, CDR3 amino acid sequences were matched against VDJdb and McPAS-TCR. Pre-ART, post-ART and control groups were compared with Wilcoxon signed-rank tests and Holm-Bonferroni correction. TCRdb carries this immuneACCESS record with in-frame sequences only. Its versions omit some clonotypes, under half of them owing to an unresolved V gene in the studies checked, with the rest unexplained. That table supplies the V and J calls and clone size; D and trimming were determined from the DNA. This sample is represented by approximately 35,000 clones; approximately 94% of them were singletons. In total, the top ten clones hold roughly 3.9% of the sample.

To be included, a participant needed at least one PBMC sample from before ART initiation plus at least two post-ART samples. Every participant with HIV received treatment in the United States of America. Cryopreserved samples of roughly 0.95-10 million PBMC were thawed and washed before DNA extraction. At the time of the earliest PBMC sample, participants with HIV were aged between 23 and 54 years. PBMC samples were contributed by each participant from 1-4 timepoints before ART initiation and 2-8 timepoints after ART initiation, with a median of 7 samples. For every participant, serial HIV viral load, CD4+ T-cell count, ART history and demographic data were obtained. Using a Qiagen kit on a QIAcube, genomic DNA was extracted from unsorted PBMC, with samples processed in batches of 12.

The source of this sequence is a woman aged 45-65 years with HIV. Sequencing was performed on unsorted PBMCs, taken 4.1 years after starting antiretroviral therapy. Recombination linked TRBV9 to TRBJ1-4; matching of 6 bases hints at TRBD1 as the D gene. Read as DNA, the sequence is TGTGCCAGCAGCGTAAGGGGGGGGTGGAATGAAAAACTGTTTTTT. Its product reads: CASSVRGGWNEKLFF.